This record looks at one TCR beta chain sequence and its context. Its target is not known. The sample comes from a study of response to subunit inactivated influenza vaccine. Overall study results and limits: Authors suggested seasonal influenza vaccinations each recruit few new T cells.

TCRdb passed the RT-PCR reads through MiXCR, listing each CDR3 protein once. The sample records 300,000 to 350,000 distinct CDR3 sequences, 22% being singletons. This sequence originates from a man aged 50 to 69 who received an inactivated influenza vaccine. Here the sequenced sample was PBMCs from blood, taken about 19 months after vaccination.

The DNA of the CDR3 is TGTGCCAGCAGCCAAGCCATTAGGACAGATACGCAGTATTTT. Its translation is CASSQAIRTDTQYF. The chain uses TRBV4-2 and TRBJ2-3; D is undetermined. V was cut by 1 base and J by 3 bases, with 8 bases left in between. This CDR3 is 14 amino acids long. Germline values: CDR1 LGHNA, CDR2 YNFKEQ.